The 9 T cell receptor beta chains listed next were all sequenced from one sample in a study of regulatory T cells in long-lasting Graves disease. With iRepertoire HTBI primers and Arm-PCR of CDR3 regions, TCR beta libraries were built. Each CDR3 protein is one row after TCRdb ran MiXCR on the multiplex PCR reads. The table shows 510,000 or so distinct CDR3 sequences, with 9.5% to 15% occurring only once. Time point here: newly diagnosed GD, antithyroid drugs for less than 3 months. With RNA extracted from PBMCs as input, the TCR library was made. This sample also belongs to another study, concerning T cells in Graves' hyperthyroidism and ophthalmopathy.

The sequencing used peripheral blood mononuclear cells (PBMCs), collected at new diagnosis, from a patient treated with antithyroid drugs. Receptor source: a woman in her twenties or thirties with Graves disease.

This clonotype showed up many times. V usage is TRBV6-1 and J usage is TRBJ2-3; the D is unclear. CDR1 and CDR2 from the germline V gene are MNHNS and SASEGT. The CDR3 totals 14 residues. Deletions cut 3 bases from V and 4 bases from J, with 11 bases between. The chain's CDR3 is CASSDRVVPDTQYF. In DNA form, the CDR3 reads TGTGCCAGCAGTGATCGGGTAGTTCCAGATACGCAGTATTTT.

This clonotype was found a few times. This sequence joins TRBV29-1 and TRBJ2-7; 10 bases agree with TRBD1. Trimming at V came to 1 base and at J to 3 bases, leaving 18 bases not matched to a gene. CDR1 is SQVTM and CDR2 is ANQGSEA in the germline V gene. The CDR3 loop spans 19 amino acids. CDR3 in amino acids: CSVEVGPGQGPNPVYEQYF. In nucleotides, the CDR3 is TGCAGCGTTGAAGTTGGACCGGGACAGGGGCCCAATCCGGTCTACGAGCAGTACTTC.

This clonotype has a count of ten or more. The chain employs TRBV5-1 and TRBJ2-1; 9 bases are shared with TRBD1. From germline, CDR1 is SGHRS and CDR2 YFSETQ. V was pared by 0 bases and J by 9 bases, with 7 bases of the junction left unmatched. The length of the CDR3 is 15 residues. Here the CDR3 DNA reads TGCGCCAGCAGCTTGGGGGACAGGGAGATGGGTGAGCAGTTCTTC. Protein sequence: CASSLGDREMGEQFF.

In its sample, this clonotype was seen many times. The CDR3 spells CASSLVPGTDTQYF. The CDR3 DNA follows: TGTGCCAGCAGCTTGGTGCCCGGCACAGATACGCAGTATTTT. The chain is built from TRBV5-6 and TRBJ2-3; no clear D. Germline CDR1 is SGHDT and CDR2 is YYEEEE. This CDR3 spans 14 amino acids. V lost 0 bases and J lost 1, with 6 bases in between.

At least ten counts were recorded for this clonotype. This chain joins TRBV25-1 and TRBJ1-1, with 10 bases fitting TRBD1. The CDR3 length is 20 residues. Per germline, CDR1 MGHDK and CDR2 SYGVNS. The V segment lost 7 bases and the J segment 0 bases; nucleotides outside the gene matches: 20. This CDR3 reads CASKSTPRDRGRPLNTEAFF. CDR3 in DNA: TGTGCCAGCAAGTCTACCCCCCGGGACAGGGGTCGTCCGCTGAACACTGAAGCTTTCTTT.

This clonotype showed up just a few times. This CDR3 reads CSARPYGLASSYEQYF. The DNA of the CDR3 is TGCAGTGCTAGGCCCTATGGACTAGCGTCATCCTACGAGCAGTACTTC. The chain combines TRBV20-1 with TRBJ2-7; 9 bases agree with TRBD2. There are 16 residues in the CDR3. J gave up 1 base and V 3 bases, and 10 bases lay outside the gene matches. Germline values: CDR1 DFQATT, CDR2 SNEGSKA (reference sequence).

This clonotype was picked up many times. The chain is built from TRBV28 and TRBJ1-6; 7 bases are shared with TRBD1. The V and J ends lost 6 bases and 14 bases, in that order; junction bases with no gene match: 13. Germline assignment: CDR1 MDHEN and CDR2 SYDVKM. The CDR3 runs to 14 residues. As DNA, the CDR3 is TGTGCCAGCAGGATCCAGGGGGACTTTTCGGCCCTCCACTTT. Protein product: CASRIQGDFSALHF.

Ten or more counts support this clonotype. J is TRBJ2-1 and V is TRBV6-1; D is possibly TRBD1 (5 bases). CDR1 is MNHNS and CDR2 is SASEGT in the germline V gene. The ends were cut back, 5 bases at V and 5 bases at J, with 13 bases in the middle. The CDR3 contains 14 residues. CDR3 in amino acids: CASSLPRQNNEQFF. The CDR3 DNA follows: TGTGCCAGCAGTCTCCCTCGACAGAACAATGAGCAGTTCTTC.

On this clonotype: Being one base from a much bigger clone, this may be a read error. The rearrangement joins TRBV6-1 to TRBJ2-7; perhaps TRBD1 as D (8 bases). Germline-derived CDR1 and CDR2 are MNHNS and SASEGT. Trimming pared 3 bases from V and 2 bases from J, leaving 17 bases between. The CDR3 has 16 residues. The CDR3, as DNA: TGTGCCAGCAGTGAGAGTACAGGGGGAGGGCCCTACGAGCAGTACTTC. It yields the protein CASSESTGGGPYEQYF.